Listed here is a single T cell receptor beta chain. The entry originates in a study of CD8+ T cells in alopecia areata. CDR1 SGHTA and CDR2 FQGNSA come from the germline V gene. The V and J ends lost 5 bases and 7 bases respectively, with 15 bases between them. The CDR3 spans 14 residues. Sequencing relied on a cDNA template that was reverse transcribed from extracted RNA. Clones were read by immunoSEQ multiplex PCR, and TCRdb kept only the in-frame ones, dropping some. This sample has more than 100,000 clones; roughly 61% occur once, and the top ten carry about 4.9%. This receptor was obtained from a human donor with alopecia areata. The chain employs TRBV7-2 and TRBJ2-1; D gene uncertain. The sample here was CD4+ T cells sorted from blood, taken at week 0. Written as DNA, the CDR3 is TGTGCCAGCAGCGTAGTCGCAACTTCGAATGAGCAGTTCTTC. Translating gives CASSVVATSNEQFF.